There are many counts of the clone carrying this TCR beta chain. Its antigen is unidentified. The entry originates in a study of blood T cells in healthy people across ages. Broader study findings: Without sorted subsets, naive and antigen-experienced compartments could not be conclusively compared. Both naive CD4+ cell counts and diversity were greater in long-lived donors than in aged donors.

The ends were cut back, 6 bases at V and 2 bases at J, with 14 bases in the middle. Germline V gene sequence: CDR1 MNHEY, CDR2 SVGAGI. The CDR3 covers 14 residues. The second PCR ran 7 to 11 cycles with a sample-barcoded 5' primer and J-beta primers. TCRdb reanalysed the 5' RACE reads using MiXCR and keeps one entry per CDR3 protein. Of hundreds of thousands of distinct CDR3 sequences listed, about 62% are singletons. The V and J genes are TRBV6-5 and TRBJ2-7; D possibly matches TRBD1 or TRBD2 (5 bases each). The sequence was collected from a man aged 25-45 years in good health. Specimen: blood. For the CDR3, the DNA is TGTGCCAGCAGCCCATTCGTGGGACCCTACGAGCAGTACTTC. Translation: CASSPFVGPYEQYF.